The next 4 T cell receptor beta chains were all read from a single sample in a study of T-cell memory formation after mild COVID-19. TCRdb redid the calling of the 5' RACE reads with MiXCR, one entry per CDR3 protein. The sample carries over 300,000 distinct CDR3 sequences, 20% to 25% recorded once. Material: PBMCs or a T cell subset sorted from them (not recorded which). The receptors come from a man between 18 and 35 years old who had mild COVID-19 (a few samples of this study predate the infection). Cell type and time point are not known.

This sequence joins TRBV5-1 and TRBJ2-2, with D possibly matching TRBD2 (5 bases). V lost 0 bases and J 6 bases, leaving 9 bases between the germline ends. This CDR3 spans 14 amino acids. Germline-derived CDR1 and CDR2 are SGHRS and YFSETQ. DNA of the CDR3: TGCGCCAGCAGCTTGGTTAGGAGGCCCGGGGAGCTGTTTTTT. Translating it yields CASSLVRRPGELFF.

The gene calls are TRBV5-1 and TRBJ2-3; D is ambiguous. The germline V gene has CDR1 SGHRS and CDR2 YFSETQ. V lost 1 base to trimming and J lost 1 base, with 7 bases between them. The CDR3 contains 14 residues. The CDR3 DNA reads TGCGCCAGCAGCTTGCGGCTCCGCACAGATACGCAGTATTTT. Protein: CASSLRLRTDTQYF.

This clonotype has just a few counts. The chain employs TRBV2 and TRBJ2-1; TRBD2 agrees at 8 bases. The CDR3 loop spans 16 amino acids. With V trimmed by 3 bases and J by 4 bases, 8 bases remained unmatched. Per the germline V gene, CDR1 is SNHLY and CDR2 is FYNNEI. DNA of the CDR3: TGTGCCAGCAGTGATTCCAGCGGGGGAGATTACAATGAGCAGTTCTTC. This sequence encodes CASSDSSGGDYNEQFF. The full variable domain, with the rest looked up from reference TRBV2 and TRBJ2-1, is EPEVTQTPSHQVTQMGQEVILRCVPISNHLYFYWYRQILGQKVEFLVSFYNNEISEKSEIFDDQFSVERPDGSNFTLKIRSTKLEDSAMYFCASSDSSGGDYNEQFFGPGTRLTVL.

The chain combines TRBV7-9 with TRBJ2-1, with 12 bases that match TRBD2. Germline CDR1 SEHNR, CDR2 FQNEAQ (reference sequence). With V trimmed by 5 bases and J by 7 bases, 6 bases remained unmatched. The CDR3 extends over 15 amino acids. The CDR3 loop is CASSRTSGGWNEQFF. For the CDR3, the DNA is TGTGCCAGCAGCCGAACTAGCGGGGGGTGGAATGAGCAGTTCTTC. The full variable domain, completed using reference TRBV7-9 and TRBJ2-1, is DTGVSQNPRHKITKRGQNVTFRCDPISEHNRLYWYRQTLGQGPEFLTYFQNEAQLEKSRLLSDRFSAERPKGSFSTLEIQRTEQGDSAMYLCASSRTSGGWNEQFFGPGTRLTVL.